This TCR beta chain was sequenced during a study of response to subunit inactivated influenza vaccine. Whole-study results and caveats: Seasonal influenza vaccination, on each occasion, was suggested by the authors to recruit few new T cells.

This clonotype has just a few counts. Its antigen is as yet unknown. The germline gives CDR1 DFQATT, CDR2 SNEGSKA (reference sequence). The CDR3 runs 13 residues. V shed 2 bases and J shed 4 bases, with 8 bases lying between them. TCRdb itself ran the RT-PCR reads through MiXCR, one entry per CDR3 protein. The profile shows over 650,000 distinct CDR3 sequences, roughly 20% of them singletons. Specimen: PBMCs from blood, collected less than 6 days after vaccination. The receptor's source is a man aged 50 or older who received an inactivated influenza vaccine. The chain has TRBV20-1 and TRBJ1-4; D not resolved. The CDR3 region is CSARLWINEKLFF. Written as DNA, the CDR3 is TGCAGTGCTAGATTATGGATTAATGAAAAACTGTTTTTT.